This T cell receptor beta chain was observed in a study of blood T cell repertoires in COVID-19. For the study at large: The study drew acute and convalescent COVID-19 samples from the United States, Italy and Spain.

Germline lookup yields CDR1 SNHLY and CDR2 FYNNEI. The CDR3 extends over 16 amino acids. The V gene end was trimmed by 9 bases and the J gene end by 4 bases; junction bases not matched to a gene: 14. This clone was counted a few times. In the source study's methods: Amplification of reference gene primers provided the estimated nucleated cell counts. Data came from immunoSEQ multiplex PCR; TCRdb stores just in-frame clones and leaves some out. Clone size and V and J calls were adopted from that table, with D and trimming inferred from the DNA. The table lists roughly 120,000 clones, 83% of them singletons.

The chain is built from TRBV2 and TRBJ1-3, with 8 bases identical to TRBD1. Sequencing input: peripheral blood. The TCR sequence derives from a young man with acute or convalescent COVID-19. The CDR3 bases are TGTGCCAGTTCTCTCCGGGACAGGCCGGGGGGAAACACCATATATTTT. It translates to CASSLRDRPGGNTIYF.